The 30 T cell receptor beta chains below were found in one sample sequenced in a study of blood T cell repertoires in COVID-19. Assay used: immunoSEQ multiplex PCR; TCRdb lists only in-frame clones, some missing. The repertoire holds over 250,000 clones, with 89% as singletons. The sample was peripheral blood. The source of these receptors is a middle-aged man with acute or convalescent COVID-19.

CDR3 bases: TGTGCCAGCAGCTCCGAGGGGGGGTGGACTCTCTACGAGCAGTACTTC. Encoded protein: CASSSEGGWTLYEQYF. The chain recombines TRBV7-2 with TRBJ2-7; D perhaps matches TRBD2 (7 bases). Trimming pared 4 bases from V and 3 bases from J, leaving 19 bases between. Germline V gene lookup returns CDR1 SGHTA and CDR2 FQGNSA. This CDR3 contains 16 residues. The entire variable domain, with the rest obtained from reference TRBV7-2 and TRBJ2-7, is as follows: GAGVSQSPSNKVTEKGKDVELRCDPISGHTALYWYRQSLGQGLEFLIYFQGNSAPDKSGLPSDRFSAERTGGSVSTLTIQRTQQEDSAVYLCASSSEGGWTLYEQYFGPGTRLTVT.

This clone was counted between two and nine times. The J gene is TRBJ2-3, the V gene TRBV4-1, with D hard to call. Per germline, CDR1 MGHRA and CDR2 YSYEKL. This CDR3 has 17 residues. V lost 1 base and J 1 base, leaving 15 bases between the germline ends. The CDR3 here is CASSQGILSAGTDTQYF. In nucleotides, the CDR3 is TGCGCCAGCAGCCAAGGCATTCTCTCGGCGGGCACAGATACGCAGTATTTT.

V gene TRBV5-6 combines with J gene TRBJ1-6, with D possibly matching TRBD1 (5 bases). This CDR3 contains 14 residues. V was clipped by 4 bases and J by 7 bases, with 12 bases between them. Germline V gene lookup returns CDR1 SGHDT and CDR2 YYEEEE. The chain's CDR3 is CASSNGQVNSPLHF. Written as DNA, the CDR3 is TGTGCCAGCAGCAATGGACAAGTAAATTCACCCCTCCACTTT.

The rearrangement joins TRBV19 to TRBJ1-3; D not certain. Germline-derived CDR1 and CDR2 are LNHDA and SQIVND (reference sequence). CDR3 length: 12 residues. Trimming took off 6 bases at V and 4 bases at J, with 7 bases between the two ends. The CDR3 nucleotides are TGTGCCAGTAGGTCCGCGGGAAACACCATATATTTT. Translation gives CASRSAGNTIYF.

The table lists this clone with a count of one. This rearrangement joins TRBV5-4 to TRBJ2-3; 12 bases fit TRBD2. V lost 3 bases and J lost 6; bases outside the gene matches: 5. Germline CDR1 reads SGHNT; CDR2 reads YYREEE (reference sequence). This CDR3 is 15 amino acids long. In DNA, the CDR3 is TGTGCCAGCAGCTCCCTAGCGGGGGGGCTGGATACGCAGTATTTT. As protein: CASSSLAGGLDTQYF.

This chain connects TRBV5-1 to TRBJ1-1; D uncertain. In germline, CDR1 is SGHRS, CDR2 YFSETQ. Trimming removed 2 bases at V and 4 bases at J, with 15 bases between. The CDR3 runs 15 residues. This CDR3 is CASSFGEMRRTEAFF. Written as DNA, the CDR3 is TGCGCCAGCAGCTTTGGGGAGATGAGGCGCACTGAAGCTTTCTTT.

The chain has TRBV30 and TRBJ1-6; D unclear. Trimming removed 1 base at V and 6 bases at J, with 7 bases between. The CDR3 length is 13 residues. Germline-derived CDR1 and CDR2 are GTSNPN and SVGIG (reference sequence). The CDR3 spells CAWSGARNSPLHF. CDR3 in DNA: TGTGCCTGGAGTGGGGCCCGTAATTCACCCCTCCACTTT.

CDR3 in DNA: TGTGCCTGGAGTGTAGCGGACAGGGGATCCCTCCACTTT. As protein: CAWSVADRGSLHF. This sequence joins TRBV30 and TRBJ1-6; 9 nucleotides align to TRBD1. The CDR3 totals 13 residues. V lost 0 bases and J lost 14; bases outside the gene matches: 5. The germline V gene encodes CDR1 GTSNPN and CDR2 SVGIG (reference sequence). The whole variable domain, remainder taken from reference TRBV30 and TRBJ1-6, is SQTIHQWPATLVQPVGSPLSLECTVEGTSNPNLYWYRQAAGRGLQLLFYSVGIGQISSEVPQNLSASRPQDRQFILSSKKLLLSDSGFYLCAWSVADRGSLHFGNGTRLTVT.

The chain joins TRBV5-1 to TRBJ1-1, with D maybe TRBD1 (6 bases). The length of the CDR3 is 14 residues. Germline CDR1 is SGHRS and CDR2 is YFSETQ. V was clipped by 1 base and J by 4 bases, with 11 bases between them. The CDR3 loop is CASSLTTGSTEAFF. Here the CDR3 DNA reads TGCGCCAGCAGCTTGACCACAGGGTCCACTGAAGCTTTCTTT.

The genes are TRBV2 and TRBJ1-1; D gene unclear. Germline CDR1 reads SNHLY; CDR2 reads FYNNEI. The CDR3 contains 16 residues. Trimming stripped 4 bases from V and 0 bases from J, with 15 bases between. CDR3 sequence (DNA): TGTGCCAGCAGTGGCCCACAGCGGTGGGTGAACACTGAAGCTTTCTTT. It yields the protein CASSGPQRWVNTEAFF.

The CDR3 region has the DNA TGTGCCAGCAGCCACGAAATTGAGCGGGGGGGATCACGAGAGACCCAGTACTTC. Translation gives CASSHEIERGGSRETQYF. The chain employs TRBV14 and TRBJ2-5; 10 nucleotides align to TRBD2. With V trimmed by 3 bases and J by 4 bases, 14 bases remained unmatched. The CDR3 loop spans 18 amino acids. From germline, CDR1 is SGHDN and CDR2 FVKESK.

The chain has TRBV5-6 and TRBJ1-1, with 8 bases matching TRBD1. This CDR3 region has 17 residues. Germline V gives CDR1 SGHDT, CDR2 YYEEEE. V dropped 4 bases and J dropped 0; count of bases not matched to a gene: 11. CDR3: CASSLKGTGVMNTEAFF. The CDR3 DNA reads TGTGCCAGCAGCCTAAAGGGGACAGGAGTTATGAACACTGAAGCTTTCTTT.

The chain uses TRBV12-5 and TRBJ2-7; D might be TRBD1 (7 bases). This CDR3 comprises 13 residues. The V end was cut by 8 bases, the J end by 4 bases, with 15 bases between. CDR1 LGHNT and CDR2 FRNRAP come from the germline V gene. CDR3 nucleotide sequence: TGTGCTAGTTCCTACAGGGGACTTTACGAGCAGTACTTC. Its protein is CASSYRGLYEQYF.

Written as DNA, the CDR3 is TGTGCCAGCAGCCAATATTTGGGAGACCACACTGAAGCTTTCTTT. Amino acids: CASSQYLGDHTEAFF. V and J are TRBV16 and TRBJ1-1, with no clear D. The V gene's germline CDR1 is KGHSY and CDR2 FQNENV. This CDR3 has 15 residues. V gave up 1 base and J gave up 3 bases, with 12 bases separating them. The full variable domain, with the rest looked up from reference TRBV16 and TRBJ1-1, is GEEVAQTPKHLVRGEGQKAKLYCAPIKGHSYVFWYQQVLKNEFKFLISFQNENVFDETGMPKERFSAKCLPNSPCSLEIQATKLEDSAVYFCASSQYLGDHTEAFFGQGTRLTVV.

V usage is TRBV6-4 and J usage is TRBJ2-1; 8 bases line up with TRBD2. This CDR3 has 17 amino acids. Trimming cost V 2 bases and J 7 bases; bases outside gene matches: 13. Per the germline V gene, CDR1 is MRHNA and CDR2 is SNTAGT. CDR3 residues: CASSDGGGRGVFNEQFF. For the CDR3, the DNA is TGTGCCAGCAGTGACGGCGGGGGGCGCGGTGTCTTTAATGAGCAGTTCTTC.

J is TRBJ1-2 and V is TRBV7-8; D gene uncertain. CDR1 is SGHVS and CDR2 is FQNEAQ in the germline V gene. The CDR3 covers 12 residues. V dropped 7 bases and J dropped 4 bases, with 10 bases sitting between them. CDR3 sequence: CASTAAGYGYTF. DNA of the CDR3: TGTGCCAGCACCGCAGCAGGCTATGGCTACACCTTC.

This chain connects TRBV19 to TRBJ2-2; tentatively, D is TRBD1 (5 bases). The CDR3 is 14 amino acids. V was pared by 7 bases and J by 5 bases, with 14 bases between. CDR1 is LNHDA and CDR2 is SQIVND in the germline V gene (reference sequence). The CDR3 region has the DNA TGTGCCAGTAACCAGGGATTTTGGACCGGGGAGCTGTTTTTT. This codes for CASNQGFWTGELFF.

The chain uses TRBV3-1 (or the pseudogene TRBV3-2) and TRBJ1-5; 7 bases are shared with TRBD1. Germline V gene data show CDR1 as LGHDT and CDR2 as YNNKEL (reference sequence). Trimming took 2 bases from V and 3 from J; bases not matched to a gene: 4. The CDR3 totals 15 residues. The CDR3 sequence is CASSQMQGDNQPQHF. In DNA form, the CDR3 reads TGTGCCAGCAGCCAAATGCAGGGGGACAATCAGCCCCAGCATTTT.

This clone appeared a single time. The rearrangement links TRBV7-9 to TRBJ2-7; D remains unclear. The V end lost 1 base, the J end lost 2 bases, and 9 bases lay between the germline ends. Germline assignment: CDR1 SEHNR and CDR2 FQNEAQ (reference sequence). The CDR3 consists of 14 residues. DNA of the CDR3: TGTGCCAGCAGCTTAGAGTCCTCGGCCTACGAGCAGTACTTC. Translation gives CASSLESSAYEQYF.

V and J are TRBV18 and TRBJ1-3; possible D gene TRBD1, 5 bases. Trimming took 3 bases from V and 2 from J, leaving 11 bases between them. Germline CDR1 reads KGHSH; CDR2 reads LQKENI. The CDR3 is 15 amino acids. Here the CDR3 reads CASSPTTDPGNTIYF. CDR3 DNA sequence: TGTGCCAGCTCACCTACGACAGATCCTGGAAACACCATATATTTT.

In DNA form, the CDR3 reads TGCGCCAGCAGTGAGGGGGCTGGCTACACCTTC. Translated, it gives CASSEGAGYTF. The V call is TRBV5-1, the J call TRBJ1-2; 7 bases line up with TRBD1. V shed 5 bases and J 7 bases; nucleotides not matched to a gene: 2. In germline, CDR1 is SGHRS, CDR2 YFSETQ. The length of the CDR3 is 11 residues.

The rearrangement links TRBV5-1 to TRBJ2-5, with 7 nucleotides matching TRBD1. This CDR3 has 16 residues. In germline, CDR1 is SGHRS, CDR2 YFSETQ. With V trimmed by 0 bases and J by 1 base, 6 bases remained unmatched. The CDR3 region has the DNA TGCGCCAGCAGCTTGGAGAGGGGGCCGGTCCAAGAGACCCAGTACTTC. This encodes CASSLERGPVQETQYF.

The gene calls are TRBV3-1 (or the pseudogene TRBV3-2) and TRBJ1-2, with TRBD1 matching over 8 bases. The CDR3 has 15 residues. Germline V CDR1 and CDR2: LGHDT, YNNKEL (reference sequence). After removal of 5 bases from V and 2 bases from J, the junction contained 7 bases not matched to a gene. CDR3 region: CASSSLTGVNYGYTF. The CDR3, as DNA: TGTGCCAGCAGCTCATTGACAGGGGTAAACTATGGCTACACCTTC.

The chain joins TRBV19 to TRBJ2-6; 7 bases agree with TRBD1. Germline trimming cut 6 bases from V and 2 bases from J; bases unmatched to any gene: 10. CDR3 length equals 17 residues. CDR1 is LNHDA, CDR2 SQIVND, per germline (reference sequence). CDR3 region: CASSTMGQSAGANVLTF. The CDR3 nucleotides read TGTGCCAGTAGCACCATGGGACAGTCTGCTGGGGCCAACGTCCTGACTTTC.

CDR3 DNA sequence: TGTGCCAGCAAGAAACAGGGGGTTGGTCGGACTAATTCACCCCTCCACTTT. Translated, it gives CASKKQGVGRTNSPLHF. This rearrangement joins TRBV2 to TRBJ1-6; TRBD1 matches 8 bases. Germline CDR1 is SNHLY and CDR2 is FYNNEI. The ends lost 7 bases at V and 6 bases at J; junction bases unmatched: 14. The CDR3 length is 17 residues.

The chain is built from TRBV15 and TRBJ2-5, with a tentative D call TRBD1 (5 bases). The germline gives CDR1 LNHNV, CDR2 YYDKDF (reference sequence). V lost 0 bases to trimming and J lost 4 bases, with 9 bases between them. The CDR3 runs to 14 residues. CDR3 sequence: CATSRDPQVETQYF. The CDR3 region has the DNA TGTGCCACCAGCAGAGATCCACAGGTAGAGACCCAGTACTTC.

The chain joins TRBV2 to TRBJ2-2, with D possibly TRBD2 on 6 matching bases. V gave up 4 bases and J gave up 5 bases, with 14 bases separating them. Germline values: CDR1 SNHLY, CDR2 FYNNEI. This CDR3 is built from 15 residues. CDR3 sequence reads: CASSVLGLGTGELFF. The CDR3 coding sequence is TGTGCCAGCAGTGTGCTGGGACTGGGGACCGGGGAGCTGTTTTTT.

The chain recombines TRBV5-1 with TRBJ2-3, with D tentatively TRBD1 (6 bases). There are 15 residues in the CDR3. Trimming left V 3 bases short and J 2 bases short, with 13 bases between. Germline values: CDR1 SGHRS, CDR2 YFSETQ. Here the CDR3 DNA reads TGCGCCAGCAGCTCTGGACAGACCATCACAGATACGCAGTATTTT. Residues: CASSSGQTITDTQYF.

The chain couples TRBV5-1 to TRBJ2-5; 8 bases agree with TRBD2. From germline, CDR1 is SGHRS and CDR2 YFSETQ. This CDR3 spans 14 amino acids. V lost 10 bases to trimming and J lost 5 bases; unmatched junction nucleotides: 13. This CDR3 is CASEEGLGGETQYF. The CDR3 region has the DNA TGCGCCTCAGAGGAGGGACTAGGGGGTGAGACCCAGTACTTC.

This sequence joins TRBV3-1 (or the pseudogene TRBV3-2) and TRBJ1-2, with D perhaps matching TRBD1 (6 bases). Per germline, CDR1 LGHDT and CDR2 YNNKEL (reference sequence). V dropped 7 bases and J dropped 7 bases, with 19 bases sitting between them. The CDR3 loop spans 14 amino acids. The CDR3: CASTWEGGISGYTF. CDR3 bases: TGTGCCAGCACCTGGGAAGGGGGAATCTCTGGCTACACCTTC.